This T cell receptor beta chain was captured by sequencing in a study of cytomegalovirus exposure and HLA in healthy donors. Study outcomes and limitations: In a later analysis, compared with equally common non-associated chains, HLA-associated beta chains were more expanded.

Concerning this clone: Its specificity is unknown.

Researchers ran the PCR with 60 Vbeta and 13 Jbeta primers. The table came from immunoSEQ multiplex PCR; TCRdb's copy has only in-frame clones and leaves some out. This sample yields 100,000 or so clones, of which roughly 76% are seen a single time; approximately 6.9% belongs to the top ten. CDR1 is SGHRS and CDR2 is YFSETQ in the germline V gene. This CDR3 is 14 amino acids long. V was trimmed by 0 bases and J by 6 bases, leaving 13 bases between them. The chain recombines TRBV5-1 with TRBJ2-7; a weak D match, TRBD2 (6 bases). This TCR was sampled from a man between 25 and 39 years old in good health and CMV-seropositive. The sequenced material came from PBMCs. CDR3 protein: CASSLVVGGSEQYF. The CDR3 bases are TGCGCCAGCAGCTTGGTAGTAGGAGGGAGCGAGCAGTACTTC.